Shown below are 3 T cell receptor beta chains from a single sample sequenced in a study of T cells after yellow fever vaccination (dated by TCRdb to about 2019). The library was prepared using 5' RACE. The sequencer listed for this sample is Illumina NovaSeq 6000. Starting from the raw public reads, TCRdb applied fastp trimming at Q25, assembled clones with MiXCR and retained in-frame beta chains. One record per CDR3 amino acid sequence lists the most common genes and DNA. The sample yields 150,000 to 200,000 distinct CDR3 sequences; 8% to 13% were counted once. In total, the top ten clones hold 30% to 45% of the sample. According to the study, the label for this sample's treatment or condition signals: live attenuated yellow fever vaccine strain. The specimen was CD8+ T cells sorted from PBMCs, collected 15 days after the yellow fever booster vaccination. The receptors stem from a man between 18 and 35 years old who received the YFV17D yellow fever vaccine.

CDR3 nucleotide sequence: TGCGCCAGCAGCCCCCGGGCCTATAGCAATCAGCCCCAGCATTTT. It yields the protein CASSPRAYSNQPQHF. This chain uses TRBV4-1 with TRBJ1-5, with D uncertain. CDR1 MGHRA and CDR2 YSYEKL come from the germline V gene. This CDR3 is built from 15 residues. The V and J ends lost 4 bases and 0 bases respectively, with 10 bases between them.

The table lists this clonotype with a few counts. The V and J genes are TRBV19 and TRBJ1-5; D not resolved. The CDR3 length is 15 residues. The V and J ends lost 3 bases and 0 bases respectively, with 9 bases between them. The germline V gene has CDR1 LNHDA and CDR2 SQIVND (reference sequence). CDR3 amino acids: CASSIRSASNQPQHF. The CDR3 region has the DNA TGTGCCAGTAGTATTCGGTCAGCTAGCAATCAGCCCCAGCATTTT.

This clonotype was detected only a few times. This chain joins TRBV7-9 and TRBJ1-1; TRBD1 matches 8 bases. V lost 2 bases and J lost 5; bases outside the gene matches: 25. CDR3 length equals 21 residues. From germline, CDR1 is SEHNR and CDR2 FQNEAQ (reference sequence). For the CDR3, the DNA is TGTGCCAGCAGCTTAAAAGTCGGCGGCAGGGGGCGGTTGGCGAGAGAGACTGAAGCTTTCTTT. This codes for CASSLKVGGRGRLARETEAFF.